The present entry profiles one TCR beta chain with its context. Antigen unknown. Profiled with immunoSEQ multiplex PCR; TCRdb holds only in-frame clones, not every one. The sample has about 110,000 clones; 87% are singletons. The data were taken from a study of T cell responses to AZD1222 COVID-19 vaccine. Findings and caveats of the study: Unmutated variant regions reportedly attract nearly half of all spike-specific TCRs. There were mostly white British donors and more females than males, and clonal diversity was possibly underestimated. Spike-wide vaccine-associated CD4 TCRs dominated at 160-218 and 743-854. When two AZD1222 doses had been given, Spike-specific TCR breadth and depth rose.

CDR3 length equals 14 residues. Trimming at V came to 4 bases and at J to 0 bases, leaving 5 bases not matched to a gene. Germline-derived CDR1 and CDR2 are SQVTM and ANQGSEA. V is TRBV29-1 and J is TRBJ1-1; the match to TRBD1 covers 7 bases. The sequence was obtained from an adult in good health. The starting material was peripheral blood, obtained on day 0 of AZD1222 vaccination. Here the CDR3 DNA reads TGCAGCGTTGTAGGGACAGCCGTGAACACTGAAGCTTTCTTT. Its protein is CSVVGTAVNTEAFF.